This T cell receptor (beta chain) stems from a study of T cells after yellow fever vaccination. Turning to the study itself: Preparation used SMART-Seq v4 Ultra Low Input for the low-cell-number fractions.

TCRdb re-called the 5' RACE reads through MiXCR, storing one row per CDR3 protein. Of about 350,000 distinct CDR3 sequences detected, 8% to 9.5% appear once; the ten largest clones hold roughly 15%. This CDR3 is 15 amino acids long. Trimming left V 0 bases short and J 0 bases short, with 9 bases between. The germline V gene has CDR1 SGHNT and CDR2 YYREEE (reference sequence). This clonotype was picked up a small number of times. The sequences come from PBMCs, collected 45 days after the first yellow fever vaccination. This TCR was recovered from a man younger than 35 who received the YFV17D yellow fever vaccine. This sequence joins TRBV5-4 and TRBJ1-1, with no clear D. CDR3 loop: CASSLAGAMNTEAFF. The CDR3 DNA is TGTGCCAGCAGCTTGGCAGGAGCGATGAACACTGAAGCTTTCTTT.